This is a list of T cell receptor beta chains from one sample in a study of blood T cell repertoires in COVID-19. Profiled with immunoSEQ multiplex PCR; TCRdb holds only in-frame clones, not every one. The sample gives 150,000 to 200,000 clones, roughly nine tenths of which show up once; about 22% is in the top ten. Sequenced sample: PBMCs or T cells enriched from blood (not recorded which). The origin of the receptors is a woman in her 40s in a cohort exposed to, infected with or recovered from COVID-19 (not recorded which). Both conserved end residues are part of each CDR3. A D gene is named only where the DNA matches it firmly. A clone size is listed for some rows: how often the clone was seen (once, few, many), or a class if it is expanded.

CDR3aa: CASTSGGGGTEAFF
CDR3nt: TGTGCCAGCACCTCCGGGGGTGGTGGAACTGAAGCTTTCTTT
v_gene: TRBV6-5
abundance: -
j_gene: TRBJ1-1
d_gene: -
len: 14

CDR3aa: CASSESRSIEAFF
CDR3nt: TGCGCCAGCAGTGAGTCGAGGTCCATTGAAGCTTTCTTT
v_gene: TRBV10-1
abundance: -
j_gene: TRBJ1-1
d_gene: -
len: 13

CDR3aa: CASSYSGRGNQPQHF
CDR3nt: TGTGCCAGCAGTTACTCAGGGAGGGGAAACCAGCCCCAGCATTTT
v_gene: TRBV6-6
abundance: -
j_gene: TRBJ1-5
d_gene: -
len: 15

CDR3aa: CASSFGPGFGEQYF
CDR3nt: TGTGCCAGCAGCTTCGGACCGGGGTTCGGCGAGCAGTACTTC
v_gene: TRBV5-4
abundance: -
j_gene: TRBJ2-7
d_gene: -
len: 14

CDR3aa: CATSRDGSRPSGNTIYF
CDR3nt: TGTGCCACCAGCAGAGATGGGAGCAGGCCCTCTGGAAACACCATATATTTT
v_gene: TRBV15
abundance: -
j_gene: TRBJ1-3
d_gene: -
len: 17

CDR3aa: CASSADPRTGGRNTIYF
CDR3nt: TGTGCCAGCAGCGCCGACCCCCGGACAGGGGGACGAAACACCATATATTTT
v_gene: TRBV11-3
abundance: -
j_gene: TRBJ1-3
d_gene: TRBD1
len: 17

CDR3aa: CASSGGQDPYGYTF
CDR3nt: TGTGCCAGCAGCGGTGGACAGGATCCCTATGGCTACACCTTC
v_gene: TRBV5-4
abundance: -
j_gene: TRBJ1-2
d_gene: TRBD1
len: 14

CDR3aa: CASSLDGAANQPQHF
CDR3nt: TGCGCCAGCAGTTTAGACGGAGCGGCGAATCAGCCCCAGCATTTT
v_gene: TRBV5-1
abundance: few
j_gene: TRBJ1-5
d_gene: -
len: 15

CDR3aa: CASSFVPVSGNTIYF
CDR3nt: TGTGCCAGCAGTTTTGTGCCGGTCTCTGGAAACACCATATATTTT
v_gene: TRBV28
abundance: -
j_gene: TRBJ1-3
d_gene: -
len: 15

CDR3aa: CASSPRTDGYTF
CDR3nt: TGTGCCAGCAGCCCGCGGACAGATGGCTACACCTTC
v_gene: TRBV7-2
abundance: few
j_gene: TRBJ1-2
d_gene: -
len: 12

CDR3aa: CASSEFVSSGTTGNTIYF
CDR3nt: TGTGCCAGCAGTGAATTTGTATCTTCGGGGACTACAGGAAACACCATATATTTT
v_gene: TRBV25-1
abundance: -
j_gene: TRBJ1-3
d_gene: -
len: 18

CDR3aa: CSVPRGQLNTEAFF
CDR3nt: TGCAGCGTTCCCAGGGGACAGCTGAACACTGAAGCTTTCTTT
v_gene: TRBV29-1
abundance: few
j_gene: TRBJ1-1
d_gene: TRBD1
len: 14

CDR3aa: CASSPGDSLVGETQYF
CDR3nt: TGTGCCAGTAGCCCTGGGGACAGCCTAGTTGGAGAGACCCAGTACTTC
v_gene: TRBV19
abundance: -
j_gene: TRBJ2-5
d_gene: TRBD1
len: 16

CDR3aa: CASSDQAGEADTQYF
CDR3nt: TGTGCCAGCAGTGATCAGGCGGGGGAAGCAGATACGCAGTATTTT
v_gene: TRBV6-4
abundance: few
j_gene: TRBJ2-3
d_gene: TRBD2
len: 15

CDR3aa: CASSYQAGNTEAFF
CDR3nt: TGTGCCAGCAGCTACCAAGCGGGGAACACTGAAGCTTTCTTT
v_gene: TRBV11-2
abundance: few
j_gene: TRBJ1-1
d_gene: -
len: 14

CDR3aa: CASSWTPGQGTSGGLNSPLHF
CDR3nt: TGTGCCAGCAGTTGGACCCCGGGACAGGGGACGTCCGGGGGACTTAATTCACCCCTCCACTTT
v_gene: TRBV27
abundance: -
j_gene: TRBJ1-6
d_gene: TRBD1
len: 21

CDR3aa: CSVELGSSYEQYF
CDR3nt: TGCAGCGTTGAATTGGGCAGCTCCTACGAGCAGTACTTC
v_gene: TRBV29-1
abundance: once
j_gene: TRBJ2-7
d_gene: -
len: 13

CDR3aa: CASSPGPGGRANTEAFF
CDR3nt: TGTGCCAGCTCACCAGGGCCAGGGGGCAGAGCGAACACTGAAGCTTTCTTT
v_gene: TRBV18
abundance: once
j_gene: TRBJ1-1
d_gene: TRBD1
len: 17

CDR3aa: CASSARDSGEQFF
CDR3nt: TGTGCCAGCAGCGCCCGGGACTCCGGGGAGCAGTTCTTC
v_gene: TRBV9
abundance: -
j_gene: TRBJ2-1
d_gene: -
len: 13

CDR3aa: CAISESRGNQPQHF
CDR3nt: TGTGCCATCAGTGAGTCGAGGGGCAATCAGCCCCAGCATTTT
v_gene: TRBV10-3
abundance: -
j_gene: TRBJ1-5
d_gene: -
len: 14

CDR3aa: CASSLSKRGTEAFF
CDR3nt: TGTGCCAGCAGTTTAAGCAAACGGGGGACTGAAGCTTTCTTT
v_gene: TRBV27
abundance: -
j_gene: TRBJ1-1
d_gene: -
len: 14

CDR3aa: CASSQEGGLAPDTQYF
CDR3nt: TGCGCCAGCAGCCAAGAGGGGGGGCTAGCACCAGATACGCAGTATTTT
v_gene: TRBV4-3
abundance: once
j_gene: TRBJ2-3
d_gene: -
len: 16

CDR3aa: CASSQRVSGNTIYF
CDR3nt: TGCGCCAGCAGCCAACGGGTATCTGGAAACACCATATATTTT
v_gene: TRBV4-1
abundance: -
j_gene: TRBJ1-3
d_gene: -
len: 14

CDR3aa: CASSLRGGLNSPLHF
CDR3nt: TGTGCCAGCAGCTTGAGGGGGGGGCTCAATTCACCCCTCCACTTT
v_gene: TRBV11-3
abundance: few
j_gene: TRBJ1-6
d_gene: -
len: 15

CDR3aa: CASSLALRGRRVDTEAFF
CDR3nt: TGTGCCAGCAGCTTAGCGCTAAGGGGGCGCCGGGTGGACACTGAAGCTTTCTTT
v_gene: TRBV7-6
abundance: once
j_gene: TRBJ1-1
d_gene: TRBD1
len: 18

CDR3aa: CASSLPILGGGYTF
CDR3nt: TGTGCCAGCAGTTTACCCATCCTCGGCGGGGGCTACACCTTC
v_gene: TRBV28
abundance: -
j_gene: TRBJ1-2
d_gene: -
len: 14

CDR3aa: CASSFLTGTVYSEAFF
CDR3nt: TGTGCCAGCAGTTTTCTAACCGGGACAGTATACAGTGAAGCTTTCTTT
v_gene: TRBV27
abundance: -
j_gene: TRBJ1-1
d_gene: TRBD1
len: 16

CDR3aa: CASSLSGGNSYEQYF
CDR3nt: TGTGCCAGCAGCCTTAGCGGGGGTAACTCCTACGAGCAGTACTTC
v_gene: TRBV7-2
abundance: -
j_gene: TRBJ2-7
d_gene: TRBD2
len: 15

CDR3aa: CASISRDRLTSGNTIYF
CDR3nt: TGTGCCAGCATTTCACGGGACAGACTGACCTCTGGAAACACCATATATTTT
v_gene: TRBV2
abundance: -
j_gene: TRBJ1-3
d_gene: TRBD1
len: 17

CDR3aa: CASSQDRAGQGARETQYF
CDR3nt: TGTGCCAGCAGCCAAGATAGGGCCGGACAGGGGGCGAGAGAGACCCAGTACTTC
v_gene: TRBV3-1/TRBV3-2
abundance: once
j_gene: TRBJ2-5
d_gene: TRBD1
len: 18

CDR3aa: CASSIPGLAGGPATWDTQYF
CDR3nt: TGTGCCAGCAGCATTCCGGGACTAGCGGGGGGGCCAGCCACGTGGGATACGCAGTATTTT
v_gene: TRBV7-9
abundance: -
j_gene: TRBJ2-3
d_gene: TRBD2
len: 20

CDR3aa: CASSLDRTRDYGYTF
CDR3nt: TGTGCCAGCAGCTTGGACAGGACTAGGGACTATGGCTACACCTTC
v_gene: TRBV5-4
abundance: -
j_gene: TRBJ1-2
d_gene: -
len: 15

CDR3aa: CASSKQVGGVLNNEQFF
CDR3nt: TGTGCCAGTAGTAAACAGGTGGGAGGAGTTTTAAACAATGAGCAGTTCTTC
v_gene: TRBV19
abundance: few
j_gene: TRBJ2-1
d_gene: -
len: 17

CDR3aa: CASSLVGSIYGYTF
CDR3nt: TGTGCCAGCAGCTTAGTTGGCAGTATCTATGGCTACACCTTC
v_gene: TRBV7-9
abundance: -
j_gene: TRBJ1-2
d_gene: -
len: 14

CDR3aa: CASSLRAGGSPMNTEAFF
CDR3nt: TGTGCCAGCAGTTTAAGAGCAGGGGGCTCCCCCATGAACACTGAAGCTTTCTTT
v_gene: TRBV27
abundance: -
j_gene: TRBJ1-1
d_gene: TRBD1
len: 18

CDR3aa: CATGTANQPQHF
CDR3nt: TGCGCCACAGGGACAGCGAATCAGCCCCAGCATTTT
v_gene: TRBV10-2
abundance: -
j_gene: TRBJ1-5
d_gene: TRBD1
len: 12

CDR3aa: CATSRGLEQETQYF
CDR3nt: TGTGCCACCAGCAGAGGACTAGAACAAGAGACCCAGTACTTC
v_gene: TRBV15
abundance: -
j_gene: TRBJ2-5
d_gene: -
len: 14

CDR3aa: CASSQAGGPGELFF
CDR3nt: TGCGCCAGCAGCCAAGCCGGGGGTCCCGGGGAGCTGTTTTTT
v_gene: TRBV4-1
abundance: -
j_gene: TRBJ2-2
d_gene: -
len: 14

CDR3aa: CASSYEDRGGYGYTF
CDR3nt: TGTGCCAGCAGTTACGAGGACAGGGGTGGGTATGGCTACACCTTC
v_gene: TRBV27
abundance: -
j_gene: TRBJ1-2
d_gene: TRBD1
len: 15

CDR3aa: CASNFRDRSFYGYTF
CDR3nt: TGTGCCAGCAACTTCCGGGACAGGAGCTTCTATGGCTACACCTTC
v_gene: TRBV7-2
abundance: -
j_gene: TRBJ1-2
d_gene: TRBD1
len: 15

CDR3aa: CASSLGWDRASHTEAFF
CDR3nt: TGCGCCAGCAGCTTGGGTTGGGACAGGGCCTCTCACACTGAAGCTTTCTTT
v_gene: TRBV5-1
abundance: -
j_gene: TRBJ1-1
d_gene: TRBD1
len: 17

CDR3aa: CASKRGTGRTDTQYF
CDR3nt: TGTGCCAGCAAACGCGGGACAGGCCGCACAGATACGCAGTATTTT
v_gene: TRBV5-5
abundance: -
j_gene: TRBJ2-3
d_gene: TRBD1
len: 15

CDR3aa: CASSEIEGANYGYTF
CDR3nt: TGTGCCAGCAGTGAAATCGAGGGGGCCAACTATGGCTACACCTTC
v_gene: TRBV6-1
abundance: -
j_gene: TRBJ1-2
d_gene: TRBD1
len: 15

CDR3aa: CASSELRGGVSDTQYF
CDR3nt: TGTGCCAGCAGTGAATTGCGGGGGGGCGTTTCAGATACGCAGTATTTT
v_gene: TRBV6-1
abundance: -
j_gene: TRBJ2-3
d_gene: TRBD2
len: 16

CDR3aa: CAIGSRVDQPQHF
CDR3nt: TGTGCCATAGGGTCCAGGGTGGATCAGCCCCAGCATTTT
v_gene: TRBV19
abundance: -
j_gene: TRBJ1-5
d_gene: -
len: 13

CDR3aa: CASSTLAGPFNEQFF
CDR3nt: TGTGCCAGCAGTACACTAGCGGGACCCTTTAATGAGCAGTTCTTC
v_gene: TRBV27
abundance: -
j_gene: TRBJ2-1
d_gene: TRBD2
len: 15

CDR3aa: CSVLAGEPTDTQYF
CDR3nt: TGCAGCGTACTAGCGGGAGAACCCACAGATACGCAGTATTTT
v_gene: TRBV29-1
abundance: -
j_gene: TRBJ2-3
d_gene: TRBD2
len: 14

CDR3aa: CASSQLAEGNEQFF
CDR3nt: TGTGCCAGCAGTCAACTAGCTGAGGGGAATGAGCAGTTCTTC
v_gene: TRBV27
abundance: -
j_gene: TRBJ2-1
d_gene: -
len: 14